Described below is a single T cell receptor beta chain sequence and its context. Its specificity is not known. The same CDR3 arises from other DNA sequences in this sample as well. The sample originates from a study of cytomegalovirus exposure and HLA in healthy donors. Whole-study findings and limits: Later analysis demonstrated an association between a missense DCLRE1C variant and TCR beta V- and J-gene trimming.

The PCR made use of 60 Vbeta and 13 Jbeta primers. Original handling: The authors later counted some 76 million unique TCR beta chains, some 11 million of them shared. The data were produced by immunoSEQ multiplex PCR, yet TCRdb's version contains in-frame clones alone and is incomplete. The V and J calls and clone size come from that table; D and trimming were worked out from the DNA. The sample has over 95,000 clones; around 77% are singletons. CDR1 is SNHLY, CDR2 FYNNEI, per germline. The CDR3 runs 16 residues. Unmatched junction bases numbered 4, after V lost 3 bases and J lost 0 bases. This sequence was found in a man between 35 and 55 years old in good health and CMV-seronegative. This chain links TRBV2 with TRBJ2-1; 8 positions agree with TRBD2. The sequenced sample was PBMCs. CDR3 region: CASSERGTSSYNEQFF. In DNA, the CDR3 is TGTGCCAGCAGTGAGAGGGGGACTAGCTCCTACAATGAGCAGTTCTTC.